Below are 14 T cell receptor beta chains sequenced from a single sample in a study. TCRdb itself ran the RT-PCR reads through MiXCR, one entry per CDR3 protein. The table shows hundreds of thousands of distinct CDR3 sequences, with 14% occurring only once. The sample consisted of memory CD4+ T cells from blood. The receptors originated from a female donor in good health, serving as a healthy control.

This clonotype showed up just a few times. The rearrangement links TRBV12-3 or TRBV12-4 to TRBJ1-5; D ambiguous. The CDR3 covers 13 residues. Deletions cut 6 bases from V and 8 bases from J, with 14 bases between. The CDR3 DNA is TGTGCCAGCAGCGCCGCCCTGGGAGAGCCCCAGCATTTT. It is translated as CASSAALGEPQHF.

CDR3 coding DNA: TGTGCCAGCAGTTACTACAGGGCAGTATATGAAGCTTTCTTT. It yields the protein CASSYYRAVYEAFF. The chain is built from TRBV6-2 or TRBV6-3 and TRBJ1-1; a possible D gene is TRBD1 (6 bases). Germline V gives CDR1 MNHEY, CDR2 SVGEGT. This CDR3 is built from 14 residues. V gave up 1 base and J gave up 7 bases, with 13 bases separating them.

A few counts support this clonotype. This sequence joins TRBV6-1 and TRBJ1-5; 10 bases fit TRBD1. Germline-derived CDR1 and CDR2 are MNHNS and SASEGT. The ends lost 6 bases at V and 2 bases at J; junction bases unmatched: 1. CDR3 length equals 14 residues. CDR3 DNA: TGTGCCAGCAGGGGGACAGGGGGCAATCAGCCCCAGCATTTT. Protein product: CASRGTGGNQPQHF.

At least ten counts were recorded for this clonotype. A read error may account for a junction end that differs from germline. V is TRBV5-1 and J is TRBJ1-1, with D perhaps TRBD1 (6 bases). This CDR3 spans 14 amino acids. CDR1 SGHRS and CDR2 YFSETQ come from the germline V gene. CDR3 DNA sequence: TGTGCCAGCAGCCTGGTAGGGGGGAACACTGAAGCTTTCTTT. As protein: CASSLVGGNTEAFF.

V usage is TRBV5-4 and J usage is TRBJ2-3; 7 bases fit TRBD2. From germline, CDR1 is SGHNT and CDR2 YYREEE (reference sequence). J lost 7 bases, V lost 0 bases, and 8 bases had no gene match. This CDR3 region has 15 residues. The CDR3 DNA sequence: TGTGCCAGCAGCTTGGATCTGAGCGGGGCAAATACGCAGTATTTT. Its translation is CASSLDLSGANTQYF.

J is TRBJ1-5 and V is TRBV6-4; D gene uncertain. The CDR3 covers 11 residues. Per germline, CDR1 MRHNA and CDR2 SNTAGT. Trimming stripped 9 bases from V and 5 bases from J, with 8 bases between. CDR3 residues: CARTADQPQHF. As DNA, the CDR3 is TGTGCCAGGACCGCGGATCAGCCCCAGCATTTT.

The CDR3 loop is CASSSGSSEGNTIYF. CDR3 nucleotide sequence: TGTGCCAGCAGCTCGGGCTCCTCGGAGGGAAACACCATATATTTT. The chain employs TRBV7-8 and TRBJ1-3; no definite D call. Trimming took off 4 bases at V and 4 bases at J, with 14 bases between the two ends. This CDR3 spans 15 amino acids. Germline CDR1 is SGHVS and CDR2 is FQNEAQ.

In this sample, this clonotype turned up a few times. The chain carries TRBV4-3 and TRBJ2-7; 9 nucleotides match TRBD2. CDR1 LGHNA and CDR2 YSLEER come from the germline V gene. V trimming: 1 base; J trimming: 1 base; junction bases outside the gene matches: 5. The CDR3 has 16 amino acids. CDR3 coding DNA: TGCGCCAGCAGCCAAGGTGGCGGGGGGGGGTCCTACGAGCAGTACTTC. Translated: CASSQGGGGGSYEQYF.

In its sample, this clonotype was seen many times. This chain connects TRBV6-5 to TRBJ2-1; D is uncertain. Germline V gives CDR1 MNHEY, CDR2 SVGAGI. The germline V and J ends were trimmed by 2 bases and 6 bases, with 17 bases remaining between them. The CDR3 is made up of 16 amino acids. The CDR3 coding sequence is TGTGCCAGCAGTTACCAGAGTGTCGGAAGGCCCAATGAGCAGTTCTTC. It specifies CASSYQSVGRPNEQFF.

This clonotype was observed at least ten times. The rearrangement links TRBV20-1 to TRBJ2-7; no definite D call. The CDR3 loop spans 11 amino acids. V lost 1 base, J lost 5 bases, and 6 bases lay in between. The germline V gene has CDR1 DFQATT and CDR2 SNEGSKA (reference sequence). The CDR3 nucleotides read TGCAGTGCTAGAGCGGTTGACGAGCAGTACTTC. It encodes CSARAVDEQYF.

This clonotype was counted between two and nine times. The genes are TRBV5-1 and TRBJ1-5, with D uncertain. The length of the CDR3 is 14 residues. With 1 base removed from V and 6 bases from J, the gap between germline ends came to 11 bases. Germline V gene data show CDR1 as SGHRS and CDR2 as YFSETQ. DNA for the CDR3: TGCGCCAGCAGCTTGTTAGGGTTTGGTCAGCCCCAGCATTTT. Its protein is CASSLLGFGQPQHF.

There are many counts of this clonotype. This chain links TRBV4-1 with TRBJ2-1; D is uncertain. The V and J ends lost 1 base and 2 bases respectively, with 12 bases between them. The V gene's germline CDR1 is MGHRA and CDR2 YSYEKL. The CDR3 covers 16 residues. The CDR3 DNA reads TGCGCCAGCAGCCAAGTCGACATGGTTGCCTACAATGAGCAGTTCTTC. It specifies CASSQVDMVAYNEQFF.

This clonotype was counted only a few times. Here the CDR3 DNA reads TGCAGGGGGGGACACCAGGGGACTGAAGCTTTCTTT. Amino acids: CRGGHQGTEAFF. This rearrangement joins TRBV20-1 to TRBJ1-1; D is perhaps TRBD1 (6 bases). This CDR3 comprises 12 residues. Germline V lookup: CDR1 DFQATT, CDR2 SNEGSKA (reference sequence).

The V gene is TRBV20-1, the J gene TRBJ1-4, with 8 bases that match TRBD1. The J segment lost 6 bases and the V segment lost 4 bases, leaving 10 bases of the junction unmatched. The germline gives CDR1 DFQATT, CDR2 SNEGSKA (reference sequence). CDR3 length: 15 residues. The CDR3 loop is CSAIPFSGGYEKLFF. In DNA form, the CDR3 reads TGCAGTGCTATCCCCTTCTCAGGGGGCTATGAAAAACTGTTTTTT.